One TCR beta chain is described in this entry. Its antigen is currently unknown. Profiled with immunoSEQ multiplex PCR; TCRdb holds only in-frame clones, not every one. Found here are 95,000 to 120,000 clones, roughly nine tenths of them singletons; the top ten hold around 3.3%. Trimming took 1 base from V and 0 from J, leaving 9 bases between them. The CDR3 runs 15 residues. The germline gives CDR1 SGHVS, CDR2 FNYEAQ. This specimen belongs to a study of T cell responses to AZD1222 COVID-19 vaccine. General study points: Donors in the cohort were predominantly white British and more often female, and clonal diversity was possibly underestimated.

The gene calls are TRBV7-6 and TRBJ2-5; the D gene is possibly TRBD2 (5 bases). Here the sequenced sample was peripheral blood, taken on day 0 of MenACWY control vaccination. This clonotype was sampled from an adult in good health. CDR3 protein: CASSLGADHQETQYF. CDR3 nucleotides: TGTGCCAGCAGCTTAGGAGCGGACCACCAAGAGACCCAGTACTTC.